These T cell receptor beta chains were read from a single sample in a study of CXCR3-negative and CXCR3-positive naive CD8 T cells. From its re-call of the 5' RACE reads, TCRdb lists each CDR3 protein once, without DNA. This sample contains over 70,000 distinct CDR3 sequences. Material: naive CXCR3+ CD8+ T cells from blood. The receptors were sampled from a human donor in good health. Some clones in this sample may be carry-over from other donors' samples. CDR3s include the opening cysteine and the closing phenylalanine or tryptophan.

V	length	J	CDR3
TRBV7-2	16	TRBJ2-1	CASSLGLERRYNEQFF
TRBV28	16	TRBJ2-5	CASTHDGRSRAQTQYF
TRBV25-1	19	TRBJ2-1	CASSEYFLAGGRGYNEQFF
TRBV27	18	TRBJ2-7	CASSLQGLAGGVPYEQYF
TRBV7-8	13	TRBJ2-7	CASSFRGGYEQYF
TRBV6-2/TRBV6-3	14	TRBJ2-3	CASSYSTSADTQYF
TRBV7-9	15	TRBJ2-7	CASSSSLARHNEQYF
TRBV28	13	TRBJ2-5	CASSFGSRETQYF
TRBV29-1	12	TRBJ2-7	CSVEAKPYEQYF
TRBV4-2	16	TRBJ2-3	CASSHPGLAGADTQYF
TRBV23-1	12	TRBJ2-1	CASITEDNEQFF
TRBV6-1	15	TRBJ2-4	CAVLRTDLAKNIQYF
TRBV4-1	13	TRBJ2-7	CASSHGGDDEQYF
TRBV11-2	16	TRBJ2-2	CASSWGLAGVTGELFF
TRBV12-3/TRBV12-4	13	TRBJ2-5	CASSLSTQETQYF
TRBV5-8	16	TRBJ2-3	CASSSRLAGDGNTQYF
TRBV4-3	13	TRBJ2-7	CASSRTGTTEQYF
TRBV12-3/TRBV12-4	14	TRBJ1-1	CASSLGVVNTEAFF
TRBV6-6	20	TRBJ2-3	CASSLPTPLMAGGVPDTQYF
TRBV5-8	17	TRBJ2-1	CASSLEIVGQGRNEQFF
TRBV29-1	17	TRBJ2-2	CSVERRDRGIDTGELFF
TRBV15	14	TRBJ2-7	CATSRDQRTYEQYF
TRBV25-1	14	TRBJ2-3	CASSWQRSTDTQYF
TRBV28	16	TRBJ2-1	CASSLIAASSYNEQFF
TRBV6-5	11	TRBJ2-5	CASSLDETQYF
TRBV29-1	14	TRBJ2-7	CSVLRLGEGYEQYF
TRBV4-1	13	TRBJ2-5	CASSQGQQETQYF
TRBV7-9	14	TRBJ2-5	CASSLTGDGETQYF
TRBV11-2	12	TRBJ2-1	CASSTGYNEQFF